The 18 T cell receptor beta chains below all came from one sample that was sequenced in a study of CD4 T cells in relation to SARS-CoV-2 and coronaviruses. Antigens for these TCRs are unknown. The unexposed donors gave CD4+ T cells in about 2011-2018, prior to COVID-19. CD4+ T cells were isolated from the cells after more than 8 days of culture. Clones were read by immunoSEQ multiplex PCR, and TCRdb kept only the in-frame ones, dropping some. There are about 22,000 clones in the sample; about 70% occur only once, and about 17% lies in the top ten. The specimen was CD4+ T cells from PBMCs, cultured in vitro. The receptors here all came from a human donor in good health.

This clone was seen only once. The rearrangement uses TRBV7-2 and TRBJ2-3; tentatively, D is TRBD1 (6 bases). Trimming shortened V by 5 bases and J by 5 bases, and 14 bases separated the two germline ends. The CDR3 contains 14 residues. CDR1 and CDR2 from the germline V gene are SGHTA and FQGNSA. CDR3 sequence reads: CASSIRTEGDTQYF. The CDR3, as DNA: TGTGCCAGCAGCATAAGGACAGAGGGAGATACGCAGTATTTT.

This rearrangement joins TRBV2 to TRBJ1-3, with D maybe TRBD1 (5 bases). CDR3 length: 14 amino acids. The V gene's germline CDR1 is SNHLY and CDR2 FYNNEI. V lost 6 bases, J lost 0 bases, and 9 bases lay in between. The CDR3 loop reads CASRKGSSGNTIYF. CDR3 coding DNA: TGTGCCAGCAGAAAGGGGAGCTCTGGAAACACCATATATTTT.

The CDR3 loop reads CASSSDRLSGANVLTF. CDR3 bases: TGTGCCAGCAGTTCTGACAGACTCTCTGGGGCCAACGTCCTGACTTTC. The chain joins TRBV28 to TRBJ2-6, with D possibly being TRBD1 (5 bases). V lost 4 bases and J 0 bases, leaving 10 bases between the germline ends. Germline V gives CDR1 MDHEN, CDR2 SYDVKM. The CDR3 has 16 residues.

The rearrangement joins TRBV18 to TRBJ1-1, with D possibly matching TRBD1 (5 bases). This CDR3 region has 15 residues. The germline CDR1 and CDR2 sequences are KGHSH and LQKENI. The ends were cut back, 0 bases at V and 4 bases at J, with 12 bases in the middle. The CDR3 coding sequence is TGTGCCAGCTCACCACCAAATGACGGGGGCACTGAAGCTTTCTTT. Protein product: CASSPPNDGGTEAFF.

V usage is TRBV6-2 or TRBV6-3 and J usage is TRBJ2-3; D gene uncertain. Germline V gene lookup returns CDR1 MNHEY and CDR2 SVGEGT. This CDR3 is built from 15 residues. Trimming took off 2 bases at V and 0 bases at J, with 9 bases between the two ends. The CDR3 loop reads CASSYLRTSTDTQYF. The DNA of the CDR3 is TGTGCCAGCAGTTACCTCAGGACGAGCACAGATACGCAGTATTTT.

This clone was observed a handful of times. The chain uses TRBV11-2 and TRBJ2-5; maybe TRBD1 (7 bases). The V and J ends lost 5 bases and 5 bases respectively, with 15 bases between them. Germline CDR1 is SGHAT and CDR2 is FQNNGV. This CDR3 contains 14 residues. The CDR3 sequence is CASSRQGGGETQYF. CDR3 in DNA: TGTGCCAGCAGCCGGCAGGGGGGCGGGGAGACCCAGTACTTC.

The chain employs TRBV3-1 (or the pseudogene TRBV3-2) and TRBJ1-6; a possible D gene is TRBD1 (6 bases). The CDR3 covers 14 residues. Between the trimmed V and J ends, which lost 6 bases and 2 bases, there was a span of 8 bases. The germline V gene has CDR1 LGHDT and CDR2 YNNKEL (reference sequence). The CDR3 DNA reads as TGTGCCAGCAGACGACAGGCCTATAATTCACCCCTCCACTTT. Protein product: CASRRQAYNSPLHF.

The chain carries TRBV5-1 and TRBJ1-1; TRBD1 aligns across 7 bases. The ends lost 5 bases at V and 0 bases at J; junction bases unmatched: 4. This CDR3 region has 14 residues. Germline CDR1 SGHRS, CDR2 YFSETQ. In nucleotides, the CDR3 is TGCGCCAGCAGAAGACAGGGTATGAACACTGAAGCTTTCTTT. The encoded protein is CASRRQGMNTEAFF.

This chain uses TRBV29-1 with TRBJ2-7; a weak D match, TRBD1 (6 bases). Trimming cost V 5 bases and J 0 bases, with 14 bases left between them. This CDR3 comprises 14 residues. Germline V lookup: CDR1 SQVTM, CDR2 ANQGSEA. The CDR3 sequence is CSVLDSRLSYEQYF. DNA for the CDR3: TGCAGCGTTCTGGACAGTCGCCTCTCCTACGAGCAGTACTTC.

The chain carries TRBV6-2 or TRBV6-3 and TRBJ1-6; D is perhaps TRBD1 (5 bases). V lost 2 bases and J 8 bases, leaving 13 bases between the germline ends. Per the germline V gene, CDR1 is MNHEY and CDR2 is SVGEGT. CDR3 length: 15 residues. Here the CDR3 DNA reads TGTGCCAGCAGTTACACCCGGGACGGTCATTCACCCCTCCACTTT. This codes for CASSYTRDGHSPLHF.

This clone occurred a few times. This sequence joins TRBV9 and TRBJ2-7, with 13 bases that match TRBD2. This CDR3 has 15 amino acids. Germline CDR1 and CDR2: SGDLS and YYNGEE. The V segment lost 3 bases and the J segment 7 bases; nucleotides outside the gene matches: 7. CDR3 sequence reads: CASSGRLAGGGEQYF. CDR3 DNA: TGTGCCAGCAGCGGACGACTAGCGGGAGGTGGTGAGCAGTACTTC. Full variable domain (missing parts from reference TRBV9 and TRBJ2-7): DSGVTQTPKHLITATGQRVTLRCSPRSGDLSVYWYQQSLDQGLQFLIQYYNGEERAKGNILERFSAQQFPDLHSELNLSSLELGDSALYFCASSGRLAGGGEQYFGPGTRLTVT.

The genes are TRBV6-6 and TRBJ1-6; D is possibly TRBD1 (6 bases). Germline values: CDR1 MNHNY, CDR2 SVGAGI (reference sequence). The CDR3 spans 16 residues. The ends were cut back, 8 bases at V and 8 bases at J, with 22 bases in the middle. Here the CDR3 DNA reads TGTGCCAGCTCTACGTTAGGGGACAATCTGTATTCACCCCTCCACTTT. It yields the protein CASSTLGDNLYSPLHF.

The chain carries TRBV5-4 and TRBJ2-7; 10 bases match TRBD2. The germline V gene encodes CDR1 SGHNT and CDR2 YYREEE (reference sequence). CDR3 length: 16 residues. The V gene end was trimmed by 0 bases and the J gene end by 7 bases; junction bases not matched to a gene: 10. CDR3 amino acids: CASSLATSGTTVEQYF. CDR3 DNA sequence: TGTGCCAGCAGCTTGGCAACTAGCGGGACAACGGTGGAGCAGTACTTC.

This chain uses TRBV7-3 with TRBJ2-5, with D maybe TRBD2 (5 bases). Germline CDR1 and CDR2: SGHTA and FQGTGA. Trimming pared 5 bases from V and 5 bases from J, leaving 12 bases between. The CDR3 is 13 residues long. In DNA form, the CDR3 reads TGTGCCAGCAGCCCCCGGAGGTCGGAGACCCAGTACTTC. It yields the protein CASSPRRSETQYF.

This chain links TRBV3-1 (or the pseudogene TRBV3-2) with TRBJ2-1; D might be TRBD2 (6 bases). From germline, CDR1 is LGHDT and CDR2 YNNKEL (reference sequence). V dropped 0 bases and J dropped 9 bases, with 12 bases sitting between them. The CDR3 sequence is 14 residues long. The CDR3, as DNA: TGTGCCAGCAGCCAAGAACTAGCAGACACTGAGCAGTTCTTC. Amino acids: CASSQELADTEQFF.

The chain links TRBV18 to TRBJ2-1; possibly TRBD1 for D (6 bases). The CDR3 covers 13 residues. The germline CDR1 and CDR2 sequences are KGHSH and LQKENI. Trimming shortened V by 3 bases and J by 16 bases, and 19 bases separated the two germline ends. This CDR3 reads CASSPGLQGSVFF. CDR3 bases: TGTGCCAGCTCACCGGGCCTACAGGGCTCGGTTTTCTTC.

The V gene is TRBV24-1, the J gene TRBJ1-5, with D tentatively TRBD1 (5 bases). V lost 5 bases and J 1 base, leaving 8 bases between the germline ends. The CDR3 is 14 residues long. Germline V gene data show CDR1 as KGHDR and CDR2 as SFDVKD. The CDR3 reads CATSGQQSNQPQHF. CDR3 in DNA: TGTGCCACCAGTGGACAGCAAAGCAATCAGCCCCAGCATTTT.

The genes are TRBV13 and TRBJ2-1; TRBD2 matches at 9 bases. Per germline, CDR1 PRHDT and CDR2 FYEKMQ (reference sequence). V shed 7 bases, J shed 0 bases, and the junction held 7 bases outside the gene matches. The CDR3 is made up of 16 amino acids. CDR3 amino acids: CASTEGAGGSYNEQFF. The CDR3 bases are TGTGCCAGCACCGAGGGAGCGGGGGGCTCCTACAATGAGCAGTTCTTC.